Listed here are 3 T cell receptor beta chains from one sample, sequenced in a study of cytomegalovirus exposure and HLA in healthy donors. Primers: 60 Vbeta forward and 13 Jbeta reverse. Assay used: immunoSEQ multiplex PCR; TCRdb lists only in-frame clones, some missing. The sample contains 150,000 or so clones, under 90% of which appear only once. The sequenced sample consisted of PBMCs. Receptors were obtained from a man aged 18 to 35 in good health and CMV-seronegative.

This sequence joins TRBV27 and TRBJ2-1; maybe TRBD1 (6 bases). The germline CDR1 and CDR2 sequences are MNHEY and SMNVEV (reference sequence). The ends were cut back, 1 base at V and 5 bases at J, with 9 bases in the middle. The CDR3 is 14 residues long. The CDR3 loop is CASSLWGLHNEQFF. CDR3 nucleotide sequence: TGTGCCAGCAGTTTATGGGGGCTACACAATGAGCAGTTCTTC.

Only a few counts were recorded for this clone. The chain has TRBV28 and TRBJ1-6, with D maybe TRBD1 (6 bases). The CDR3 loop spans 14 amino acids. V lost 5 bases to trimming and J lost 14 bases, with 19 bases between them. Germline CDR1 reads MDHEN; CDR2 reads SYDVKM. This CDR3 reads CASSARQAPRALHF. The CDR3 region has the DNA TGTGCCAGCAGTGCCAGACAGGCCCCCAGGGCCCTCCACTTT.

This clone was counted only a few times. The chain combines TRBV28 with TRBJ1-2; 10 bases map to TRBD1. Germline V lookup: CDR1 MDHEN, CDR2 SYDVKM. Losses at the gene ends were 7 bases for V and 2 bases for J; bases not matched to a gene: 7. The CDR3 runs to 15 residues. The CDR3 DNA follows: TGTGCCAGCACCCTCCCGGGACAGGGGAACTATGGCTACACCTTC. Amino acids: CASTLPGQGNYGYTF.